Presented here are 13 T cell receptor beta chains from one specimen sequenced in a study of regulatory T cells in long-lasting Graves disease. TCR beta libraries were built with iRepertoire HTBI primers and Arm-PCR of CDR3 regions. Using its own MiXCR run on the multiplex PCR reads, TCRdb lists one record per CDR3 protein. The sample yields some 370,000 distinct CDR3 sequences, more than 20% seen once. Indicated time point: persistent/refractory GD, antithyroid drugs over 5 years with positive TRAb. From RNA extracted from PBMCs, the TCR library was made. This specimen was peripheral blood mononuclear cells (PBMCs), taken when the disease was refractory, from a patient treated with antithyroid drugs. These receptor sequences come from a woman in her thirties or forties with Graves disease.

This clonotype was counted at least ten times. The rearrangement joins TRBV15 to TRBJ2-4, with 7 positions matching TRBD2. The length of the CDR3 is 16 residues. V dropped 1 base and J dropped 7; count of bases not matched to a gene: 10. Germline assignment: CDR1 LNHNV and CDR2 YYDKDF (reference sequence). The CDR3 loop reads CATSRVEGRDLNIQYF. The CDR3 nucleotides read TGTGCCACCAGCAGAGTTGAGGGGAGGGACCTGAACATTCAGTACTTC.

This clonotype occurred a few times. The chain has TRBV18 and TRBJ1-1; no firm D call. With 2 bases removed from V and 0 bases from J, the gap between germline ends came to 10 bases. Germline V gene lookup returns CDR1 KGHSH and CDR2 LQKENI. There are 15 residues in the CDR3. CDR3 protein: CASSPRQDVNTEAFF. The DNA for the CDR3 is TGTGCCAGCTCACCAAGGCAGGACGTGAACACTGAAGCTTTCTTT.

The CDR3: CASSLEPENEKLFF. The CDR3 DNA reads TGTGCCAGCAGCTTAGAGCCAGAGAATGAAAAACTGTTTTTT. V is TRBV7-6 and J is TRBJ1-4; D not certain. V dropped 1 base and J dropped 5 bases, with 8 bases sitting between them. CDR3 length equals 14 residues. Germline V CDR1 and CDR2: SGHVS, FNYEAQ.

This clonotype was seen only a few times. The CDR3 sequence: CASSYGEDEAFF. CDR3 coding DNA: TGTGCCAGCAGCTACGGGGAGGATGAAGCTTTCTTT. V is TRBV3-1 and J is TRBJ1-1; D unresolved. V lost 5 bases and J 7 bases, leaving 11 bases between the germline ends. CDR3 size: 12 residues. The germline V gene encodes CDR1 LGHDT and CDR2 YNNKEL (reference sequence).

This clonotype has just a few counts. CDR3 protein: CAIGRDNQPQHF. The CDR3 coding sequence is TGTGCCATCGGCCGGGACAATCAGCCCCAGCATTTT. The chain couples TRBV10-3 to TRBJ1-5; D remains ambiguous. This CDR3 region has 12 residues. V lost 8 bases and J 3 bases, leaving 8 bases between the germline ends. Germline V gene lookup returns CDR1 ENHRY and CDR2 SYGVKD.

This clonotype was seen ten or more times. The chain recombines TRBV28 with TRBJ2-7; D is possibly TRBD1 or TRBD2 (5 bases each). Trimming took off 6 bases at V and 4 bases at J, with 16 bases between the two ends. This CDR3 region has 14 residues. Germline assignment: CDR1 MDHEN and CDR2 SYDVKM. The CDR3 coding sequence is TGTGCCAGCAGCGGGACGGTTAAGGGTTACGAGCAGTACTTC. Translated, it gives CASSGTVKGYEQYF.

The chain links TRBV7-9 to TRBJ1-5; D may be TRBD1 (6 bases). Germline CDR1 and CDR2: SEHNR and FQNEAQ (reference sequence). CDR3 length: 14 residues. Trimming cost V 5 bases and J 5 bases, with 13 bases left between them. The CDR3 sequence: CASSGMQGHQPQHF. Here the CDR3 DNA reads TGTGCCAGCAGCGGGATGCAGGGGCATCAGCCCCAGCATTTT.

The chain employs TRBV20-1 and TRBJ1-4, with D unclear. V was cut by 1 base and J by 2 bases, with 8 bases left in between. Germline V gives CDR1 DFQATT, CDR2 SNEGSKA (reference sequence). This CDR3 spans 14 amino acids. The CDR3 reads CSARVGITNEKLFF. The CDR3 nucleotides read TGCAGTGCTAGAGTAGGGATCACTAATGAAAAACTGTTTTTT.

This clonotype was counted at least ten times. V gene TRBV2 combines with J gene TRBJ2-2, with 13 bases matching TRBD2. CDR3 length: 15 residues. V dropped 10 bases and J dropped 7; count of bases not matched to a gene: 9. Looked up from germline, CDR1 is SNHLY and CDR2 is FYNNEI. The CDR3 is CAILLAGGPRGELFF. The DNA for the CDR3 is TGTGCCATCTTACTAGCGGGAGGGCCTCGCGGGGAGCTGTTTTTT.

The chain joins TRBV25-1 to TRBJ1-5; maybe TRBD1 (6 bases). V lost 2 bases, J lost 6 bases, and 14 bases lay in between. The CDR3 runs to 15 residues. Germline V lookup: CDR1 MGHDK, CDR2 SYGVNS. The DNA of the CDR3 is TGTGCCAGCAGTGAAAAGGGGGAAGGATTTCAGCCCCAGCATTTT. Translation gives CASSEKGEGFQPQHF.

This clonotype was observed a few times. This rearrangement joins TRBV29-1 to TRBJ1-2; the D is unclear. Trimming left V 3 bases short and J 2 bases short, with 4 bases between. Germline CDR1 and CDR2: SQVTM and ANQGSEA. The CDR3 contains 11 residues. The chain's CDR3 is CSVEGNYGYTF. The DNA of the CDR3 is TGCAGCGTTGAGGGGAACTATGGCTACACCTTC. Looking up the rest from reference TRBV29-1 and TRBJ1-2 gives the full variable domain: SAVISQKPSRDICQRGTSLTIQCQVDSQVTMMFWYRQQPGQSLTLIATANQGSEATYESGFVIDKFPISRPNLTFSTLTVSNMSPEDSSIYLCSVEGNYGYTFGSGTRLTVV.

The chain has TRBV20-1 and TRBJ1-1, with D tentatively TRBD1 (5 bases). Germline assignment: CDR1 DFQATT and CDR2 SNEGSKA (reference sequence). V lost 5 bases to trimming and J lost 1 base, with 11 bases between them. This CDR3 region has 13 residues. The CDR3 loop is CSAEGQGNTEAFF. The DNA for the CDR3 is TGCAGTGCTGAGGGGCAGGGGAACACTGAAGCTTTCTTT.

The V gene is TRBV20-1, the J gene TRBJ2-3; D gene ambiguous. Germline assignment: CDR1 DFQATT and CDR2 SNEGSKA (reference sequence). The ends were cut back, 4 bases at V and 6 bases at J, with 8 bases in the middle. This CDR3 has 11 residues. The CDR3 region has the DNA TGCAGTGCTACCTTCTGGGATACGCAGTATTTT. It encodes CSATFWDTQYF.